This T cell receptor beta chain was retrieved from a study of identifying expanded T cells in peripheral blood. Remarks on this clone: Its antigen is unidentified.

Whole-study findings and limits: Over around two and four weeks, about 15 and 19 clones changed, versus roughly 1.1 between replicates.

This CDR3 is built from 14 residues. Germline V gives CDR1 MDHEN, CDR2 SYDVKM. V shed 1 base, J shed 16 bases, and the junction held 13 bases outside the gene matches. The table came from immunoSEQ multiplex PCR; TCRdb's copy has only in-frame clones and leaves some out. In the table there are approximately 120,000 clones, around 89% of which are singletons. Sequences were obtained from blood. The chain uses TRBV28 and TRBJ2-1; TRBD1 agrees at 7 bases. The TCR sequence derives from a person aged 18 to 70 in good health. The CDR3 DNA is TGTGCCAGCAGTTTATACGACAGGGCCTCCCTCTATTTCTTC. Its translation: CASSLYDRASLYFF.